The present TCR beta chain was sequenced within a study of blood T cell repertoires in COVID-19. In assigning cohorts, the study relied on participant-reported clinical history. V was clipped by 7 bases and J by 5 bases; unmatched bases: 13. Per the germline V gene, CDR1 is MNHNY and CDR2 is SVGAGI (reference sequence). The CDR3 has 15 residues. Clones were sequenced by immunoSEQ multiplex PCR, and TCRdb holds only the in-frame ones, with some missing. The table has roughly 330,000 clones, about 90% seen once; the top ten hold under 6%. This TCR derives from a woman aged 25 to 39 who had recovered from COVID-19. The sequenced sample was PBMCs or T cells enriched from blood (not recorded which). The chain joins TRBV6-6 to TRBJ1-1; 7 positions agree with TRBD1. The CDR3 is CASTSRDSSRTEAFF. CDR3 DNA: TGTGCCAGCACCTCCCGGGACAGCTCCAGGACTGAAGCTTTCTTT.